The 28 T cell receptor beta chains below were found in one sample sequenced in a study of blood T cells in healthy people across ages. Through a sample-barcoded 5' primer and a J-beta primer mix, a second PCR was run for about 7 to 12 cycles. TCRdb analysed the 5' RACE reads with MiXCR anew, one entry per CDR3 protein. The data show hundreds of thousands of distinct CDR3 sequences, with approximately 43% seen just once and 20% to 25% held by the top ten. Sequenced input: blood. All receptors come from a woman between 55 and 75 years old in good health.

This clonotype has just one count. The chain combines TRBV24-1 with TRBJ2-1; 7 bases agree with TRBD1. V was pared by 4 bases and J by 14 bases, with 10 bases of the junction left unmatched. The germline V gene encodes CDR1 KGHDR and CDR2 SFDVKD. This CDR3 region has 13 residues. CDR3 region: CATSDPTGMGEFF. As DNA, the CDR3 is TGTGCCACCAGTGACCCGACAGGGATGGGCGAGTTCTTC.

This chain uses TRBV28 with TRBJ2-6; unclear D gene. V was pared by 8 bases and J by 0 bases, with 8 bases between. This CDR3 comprises 14 residues. Germline V gene data show CDR1 as MDHEN and CDR2 as SYDVKM. In DNA form, the CDR3 reads TGTGCCAGCTTGGCCCACTCTGGGGCCAACGTCCTGACTTTC. This translates into CASLAHSGANVLTF.

This clonotype was recorded at least ten times. The gene calls are TRBV12-3 or TRBV12-4 and TRBJ2-5; TRBD1 matches 7 bases. This CDR3 contains 14 residues. Trimming took 3 bases from V and 2 from J; bases not matched to a gene: 3. CDR3 nucleotide sequence: TGTGCCAGCAGTTTGGCACAGGGGCAAGAGACCCAGTACTTC. Translated, it gives CASSLAQGQETQYF.

CDR3 nucleotide sequence: TGCGCCAGCAGCCAAGGGGACGGGAGGCTGAGCTCCTACAATGAGCAGTACTTC. Translation gives CASSQGDGRLSSYNEQYF. This chain links TRBV4-3 with TRBJ2-1; the match to TRBD2 covers 7 bases. The end of the DNA aligns better with TRBJ2-7, so the J call may be wrong. This CDR3 comprises 18 residues. Germline CDR1 reads LGHNA; CDR2 reads YSLEER.

The V gene is TRBV6-2 or TRBV6-3, the J gene TRBJ1-4; D is possibly TRBD1 (5 bases). With 6 bases removed from V and 8 bases from J, the gap between germline ends came to 16 bases. Looked up from germline, CDR1 is MNHEY and CDR2 is SVGEGT. The CDR3 totals 14 residues. The CDR3 reads CASSWGRSEEKLFF. CDR3 DNA: TGTGCCAGCAGCTGGGGACGCTCGGAGGAAAAACTGTTTTTT.

V and J are TRBV6-6 and TRBJ1-4; 7 bases line up with TRBD1. CDR3 length: 17 residues. The ends lost 2 bases at V and 7 bases at J; junction bases unmatched: 13. The germline gives CDR1 MNHNY, CDR2 SVGAGI (reference sequence). The CDR3 nucleotides read TGTGCCAGCAGTTACCCGTCACTCAGGGGGGTGGTTGAAAAACTGTTTTTT. It translates to CASSYPSLRGVVEKLFF.

Remarks on this clonotype: One junction end disagrees with the germline gene, perhaps due to a read error. The V call is TRBV6-1, the J call TRBJ2-2; D gene ambiguous. The CDR3 spans 15 residues. Germline V gives CDR1 MNHNS, CDR2 SASEGT. The CDR3 DNA reads as TGTGCCGGCAGTGAACCGCCTGACCGTACCGGGGAGCTGTTTTTT. Translating gives CAGSEPPDRTGELFF.

The V call is TRBV28, the J call TRBJ2-7, with 8 bases lining up with TRBD1. This CDR3 has 14 amino acids. V lost 4 bases to trimming and J lost 5 bases; unmatched junction nucleotides: 7. In germline, CDR1 is MDHEN, CDR2 SYDVKM. The CDR3 reads CASSSGTGGHEQYF. The CDR3 DNA reads as TGTGCCAGCAGTTCCGGGACAGGAGGTCACGAGCAGTACTTC.

This clonotype was seen more than once but under ten times. This chain connects TRBV6-1 to TRBJ1-2; perhaps TRBD1 as D (6 bases). Looked up from germline, CDR1 is MNHNS and CDR2 is SASEGT. V gave up 3 bases and J gave up 3 bases, with 11 bases separating them. The CDR3 sequence is 14 residues long. The DNA of the CDR3 is TGTGCCAGCAGTGATCAGGGGCTTGACTATGGCTACACCTTC. This translates into CASSDQGLDYGYTF.

The genes are TRBV7-2 and TRBJ1-1; D call uncertain. Between the trimmed V and J ends, which lost 5 bases and 5 bases, there was a span of 15 bases. CDR3 length: 14 residues. Per germline, CDR1 SGHTA and CDR2 FQGNSA. CDR3 DNA: TGTGCCAGCAGCCCCACGAGGGATGGGACTGAAGCTTTCTTT. Its protein is CASSPTRDGTEAFF.

Points on this clonotype: Possible read error: a much larger clone is one base away. DNA of the CDR3: TGCAGCGTTGGGAGGGGGACAGTGATTGGAGAGGCCCAGTACTTC. This codes for CSVGRGTVIGEAQYF. The chain links TRBV29-1 to TRBJ2-5, with D maybe TRBD1 (7 bases). Germline assignment: CDR1 SQVTM and CDR2 ANQGSEA. This CDR3 region has 15 residues. Together with reference TRBV29-1 and TRBJ2-5, the CDR3 gives the full variable domain: SAVISQKPSRDICQRGTSLTIQCQVDSQVTMMFWYRQQPGQSLTLIATANQGSEATYESGFVIDKFPISRPNLTFSTLTVSNMSPEDSSIYLCSVGRGTVIGEAQYFGPGTRLLVL.

The rearrangement joins TRBV12-3 or TRBV12-4 to TRBJ1-1, with 7 bases matching TRBD1. The CDR3 runs to 13 residues. V trimming: 6 bases; J trimming: 10 bases; junction bases outside the gene matches: 11. CDR3 sequence (DNA): TGTGCCAGCAGCCACCCCGGGACAGTCCCAGCTTTCTTT. As protein: CASSHPGTVPAFF.

The gene calls are TRBV10-3 and TRBJ2-5, with 11 bases aligning to TRBD1. The better agreement between TRBJ2-7 and the DNA end casts doubt on the J call. This CDR3 is 14 amino acids long. Germline V gene data show CDR1 as ENHRY and CDR2 as SYGVKD. Written as DNA, the CDR3 is TGTGCCATCAGGACCGGACAGGGGGCGGACGAGCAGTACTTC. Encoded protein: CAIRTGQGADEQYF.

The chain employs TRBV20-1 and TRBJ2-7; maybe TRBD1 (6 bases). The CDR3 is 16 amino acids. Trimming took off 3 bases at V and 0 bases at J, with 18 bases between the two ends. The germline gives CDR1 DFQATT, CDR2 SNEGSKA (reference sequence). CDR3 residues: CSASLTGHGVSYEQYF. Written as DNA, the CDR3 is TGCAGTGCTAGCCTAACGGGACATGGGGTCTCCTACGAGCAGTACTTC.

On this clonotype itself: A much more abundant neighbour one base away suggests this may be a read error. The chain employs TRBV29-1 and TRBJ2-7; possibly TRBD1 for D (5 bases). The J call is doubtful: the DNA matches TRBJ2-4 better. This CDR3 region has 16 residues. Germline CDR1 SQVTM, CDR2 ANQGSEA. The CDR3 DNA follows: TGCAGCGTTGAAGTCCTTCTGGGGCGAGCCGAAAACATTCAGTACTTC. This sequence encodes CSVEVLLGRAENIQYF.

Only a few counts were recorded for this clonotype. The chain uses TRBV7-2 and TRBJ2-7, with D uncertain. The CDR3 has 14 residues. The germline V and J ends were trimmed by 5 bases and 7 bases, with 18 bases remaining between them. CDR1 is SGHTA, CDR2 FQGNSA, per germline. The CDR3 here is CASSQPGLLREQYF. DNA for the CDR3: TGTGCCAGCAGCCAGCCGGGCCTCTTACGGGAGCAGTACTTC.

V is TRBV7-9 and J is TRBJ2-7; D is unclear. Trimming stripped 2 bases from V and 6 bases from J, with 20 bases between. This CDR3 is built from 16 residues. Germline loops: CDR1 SEHNR, CDR2 FQNEAQ (reference sequence). The CDR3 bases are TGTGCCAGCAGCTTAAATCAACCTGGGGAACGGGTCGAGCAGTACTTC. The encoded protein is CASSLNQPGERVEQYF.

This clonotype was found a few times. The chain carries TRBV20-1 and TRBJ2-1, with D possibly matching TRBD2 (6 bases). Trimming cost V 2 bases and J 8 bases, with 13 bases left between them. CDR1 and CDR2 from the germline V gene are DFQATT and SNEGSKA (reference sequence). This CDR3 is 13 amino acids long. DNA of the CDR3: TGCAGTGCTAGAATCGCGGGGCGGTATGAGCAGTTCTTC. It codes for CSARIAGRYEQFF.

The sample holds a few counts of this clonotype. The V call is TRBV28, the J call TRBJ2-1, with D maybe TRBD2 (7 bases). The germline CDR1 and CDR2 sequences are MDHEN and SYDVKM. Trimming removed 2 bases from V and 5 bases from J, with 10 bases in between. The CDR3 runs 14 residues. The CDR3 is CASSLIGGDNEQFF. The CDR3 coding sequence is TGTGCCAGCAGTTTAATAGGGGGGGACAATGAGCAGTTCTTC. The variable domain in full, with the rest retrieved from reference TRBV28 and TRBJ2-1, is DVKVTQSSRYLVKRTGEKVFLECVQDMDHENMFWYRQDPGLGLRLIYFSYDVKMKEKGDIPEGYSVSREKKERFSLILESASTNQTSMYLCASSLIGGDNEQFFGPGTRLTVL.

This clonotype showed up just a few times. The rearrangement uses TRBV9 and TRBJ2-4; TRBD2 might be the D (6 bases). CDR1 and CDR2 from the germline V gene are SGDLS and YYNGEE. V gave up 0 bases and J gave up 13 bases, with 17 bases separating them. The CDR3 is 14 amino acids. The CDR3 here is CASSVGGAAGEQYF. The CDR3 DNA reads as TGTGCCAGCAGCGTAGGCGGGGCCGCCGGGGAGCAGTACTTC.

This sequence joins TRBV18 and TRBJ2-7; 7 nucleotides line up with TRBD2. The CDR3 loop spans 13 amino acids. CDR1 and CDR2 from the germline V gene are KGHSH and LQKENI. Trimming took 4 bases from V and 3 from J; bases not matched to a gene: 3. The CDR3 here is CASSREGFYEQYF. DNA for the CDR3: TGTGCCAGCTCACGGGAGGGATTCTACGAGCAGTACTTC.

The chain links TRBV4-2 to TRBJ2-1, with 10 bases that match TRBD2. Germline V gene sequence: CDR1 LGHNA, CDR2 YNFKEQ. The length of the CDR3 is 16 residues. J lost 7 bases, V lost 4 bases, and 10 bases had no gene match. DNA for the CDR3: TGTGCCAGCAGCCCAAACATAGCGGGAGGAAGTAATGAGCAGTTCTTC. As protein: CASSPNIAGGSNEQFF.

This chain uses TRBV12-3 or TRBV12-4 with TRBJ2-5; maybe TRBD1 (5 bases). Trimming removed 3 bases at V and 1 base at J, with 12 bases between. The CDR3 covers 15 residues. The CDR3 loop reads CASSFYGAAQETQYF. The CDR3 DNA is TGTGCCAGCAGTTTCTATGGGGCAGCCCAAGAGACCCAGTACTTC.

This clonotype turned up a few times. The chain joins TRBV20-1 to TRBJ2-7, with D possibly being TRBD2 (5 bases). The CDR3 is 14 amino acids. Deletions cut 4 bases from V and 3 bases from J, with 16 bases between. Germline V gene sequence: CDR1 DFQATT, CDR2 SNEGSKA (reference sequence). CDR3 sequence: CSATNRDSHYEQYF. For the CDR3, the DNA is TGCAGTGCTACAAACCGGGATTCACACTACGAGCAGTACTTC.

This clonotype was seen ten or more times. The V call is TRBV2, the J call TRBJ2-7, with no clear D. The germline V gene has CDR1 SNHLY and CDR2 FYNNEI. CDR3 length equals 12 residues. V lost 5 bases and J 0 bases, leaving 5 bases between the germline ends. The CDR3 protein is CASSFNSYEQYF. The CDR3 nucleotides read TGTGCCAGCAGTTTCAACTCCTACGAGCAGTACTTC.

This sequence joins TRBV28 and TRBJ2-7; tentative D call: TRBD2 (5 bases). Germline V lookup: CDR1 MDHEN, CDR2 SYDVKM. The CDR3 sequence is 12 residues long. Trimming took 6 bases from V and 7 from J, leaving 13 bases between them. The CDR3 DNA follows: TGTGCCAGCAGCTCAGGACTGAGTGAGCAGTACTTC. It encodes CASSSGLSEQYF.

A note on this clonotype: This clone may be a read error of a much larger clone one base away. The chain combines TRBV25-1 with TRBJ1-2, with D uncertain. The CDR3 has 12 residues. Germline V gene sequence: CDR1 MGHDK, CDR2 SYGVNS. The CDR3 coding sequence is TGTGCCACCAAAGACTCGATCTATGGCGACACCTTC. Residues: CATKDSIYGDTF.

This clonotype was seen only a few times. V usage is TRBV3-1 and J usage is TRBJ1-6; TRBD1 aligns across 7 bases. The CDR3 is 15 residues long. The V and J ends lost 4 bases and 7 bases, in that order; junction bases with no gene match: 7. CDR1 and CDR2 from the germline V gene are LGHDT and YNNKEL (reference sequence). The CDR3: CASSRAGQENSPLHF. CDR3 nucleotide sequence: TGTGCCAGCAGCCGCGCCGGACAGGAAAATTCACCCCTCCACTTT. Supplemented by reference TRBV3-1 and TRBJ1-6, the full variable domain reads DTAVSQTPKYLVTQMGNDKSIKCEQNLGHDTMYWYKQDSKKFLKIMFSYNNKELIINETVPNRFSPKSPDKAHLNLHINSLELGDSAVYFCASSRAGQENSPLHFGNGTRLTVT.